This TCR beta chain comes out of a study of cytomegalovirus exposure and HLA in healthy donors. The CDR3 is made up of 15 amino acids. Between the trimmed V and J ends, which lost 7 bases and 3 bases, there was a span of 15 bases. Per germline, CDR1 MNHNY and CDR2 SVGAGI (reference sequence). Use of 60 Vbeta and 13 Jbeta primers characterized the PCR. Original processing notes: Among the unique TCR beta chains that a later analysis counted, 80 million to 100 million in all, approximately 12 million were shared. TCRdb keeps only in-frame clones here, not all; method: immunoSEQ multiplex PCR. Clone size and V and J calls were adopted from that table, with D and trimming inferred from the DNA. The profile shows over 150,000 clones, 84% of them singletons.

Sequences were obtained from PBMCs. The V and J genes are TRBV6-6 and TRBJ2-2; the D gene is possibly TRBD1 (7 bases). This clonotype originated in a boy aged 2-15 years in good health and CMV-seronegative. The CDR3 DNA is TGTGCCAGCAATCCTCAGGGGGGCGACACCGGGGAGCTGTTTTTT. Translated: CASNPQGGDTGELFF.